This is a list of T cell receptor beta chains from one sample in a study of beta chain features in type 1 diabetes. The data were produced by immunoSEQ multiplex PCR, yet TCRdb's version contains in-frame clones alone and is incomplete. This table holds more than 300,000 clones, 7% to 9% found once. Sequencing was carried out using central memory CD4+ T cells from blood. These receptors were collected from a woman aged 18-29 years in good health. Both conserved end residues are part of each CDR3. D genes are given only for firm matches. A clone size is listed for some rows: how often the clone was seen (once, few, many), or a class if it is expanded.

TRBJ2-3 TRBV2 - 10 few CASSVGAQYF TGTGCCAGCAGCGTGGGCGCGCAGTATTTT
TRBJ2-1 TRBV25-1 - 15 few CASSRTRLGGGEQFF TGTGCCAGCAGTAGGACCCGTCTAGGGGGAGGTGAGCAGTTCTTC
TRBJ1-5 TRBV7-2 TRBD1 15 - CASSLEGTGPQPQHF TGTGCCAGCAGCTTAGAGGGGACAGGGCCCCAGCCCCAGCATTTT
TRBJ2-1 TRBV5-5 - 13 few CASSRGPVNEQFF TGTGCCAGCAGCCGGGGACCGGTTAATGAGCAGTTCTTC
TRBJ2-7 TRBV11-2 - 15 many CASSPDGQPSYEQYF TGTGCCAGCAGCCCGGACGGCCAGCCCTCCTACGAGCAGTACTTC
TRBJ2-2 TRBV9 TRBD1 14 few CASSRGQGAGELFF TGTGCCAGCTCCAGGGGACAGGGTGCCGGGGAGCTGTTTTTT
TRBJ1-4 TRBV5-1 - 14 few CASSLGRGHEKLFF TGCGCCAGCAGCTTGGGCAGGGGCCATGAAAAACTGTTTTTT
TRBJ2-1 TRBV5-4 TRBD2 14 - CASSTSGRSDEQFF TGTGCCAGCAGCACTAGCGGGAGGTCGGATGAGCAGTTCTTC
TRBJ2-7 TRBV29-1 - 12 few CSVSGTAKEQYF TGCAGCGTGAGCGGGACAGCAAAGGAGCAGTACTTC
TRBJ2-3 TRBV5-1 - 13 - CATSPRRTDTQYF TGCGCCACCTCCCCGAGGCGCACAGATACGCAGTATTTT
TRBJ2-1 TRBV4-2 - 17 few CASSHIGRDSEVNEQFF TGTGCCAGCAGCCATATAGGGCGGGACTCGGAAGTAAATGAGCAGTTCTTC
TRBJ2-7 TRBV9 - 15 - CASSVGGASSYEQYF TGTGCCAGCAGCGTAGGGGGTGCCAGCTCCTACGAGCAGTACTTC
TRBJ2-2 TRBV27 TRBD1 20 few CASSLSVVGQGRKSTGELFF TGTGCCAGCAGTTTAAGTGTGGTTGGACAGGGCCGGAAGAGCACCGGGGAGCTGTTTTTT
TRBJ2-5 TRBV7-2 TRBD2 15 - CASSLLLAGGETQYF TGTGCCAGCAGCTTGCTACTAGCGGGAGGGGAGACCCAGTACTTC
TRBJ2-7 TRBV20-1 TRBD1 11 few CSARTGIEQYF TGCAGTGCTAGGACAGGGATCGAGCAGTACTTC
TRBJ2-3 TRBV14 TRBD2 17 - CASSRVPGLAATDTQYF TGTGCCAGCAGCCGAGTACCGGGACTAGCGGCCACAGATACGCAGTATTTT